Below are 16 T cell receptor beta chains sequenced from a single sample in a study of shared clonotypes between healthy human individuals. Here immunoSEQ multiplex PCR was the method, and the copy in TCRdb shows in-frame clones only, minus some. The data show about 2.3 million clones, around 92% seen once. The sample consisted of naive CD4+ T cells from PBMCs. As to subset: CD45RA+ positively selected. These receptors were collected from a man between 18 and 29 years old in good health. Some clones in this sample may be carry-over from other donors' samples.

CDR3 sequence (DNA): TGTGCCAACAAGGACAGGGAAAACACTGAAGCTTTCTTT. Translation gives CANKDRENTEAFF. This chain uses TRBV10-3 with TRBJ1-1; TRBD1 matches 8 bases. V dropped 10 bases and J dropped 2; count of bases not matched to a gene: 6. Germline V gene data show CDR1 as ENHRY and CDR2 as SYGVKD. This CDR3 spans 13 amino acids.

This sequence joins TRBV6-4 and TRBJ2-3, with D perhaps TRBD2 (5 bases). CDR1 MRHNA and CDR2 SNTAGT come from the germline V gene. The CDR3 loop spans 13 amino acids. V was cut by 3 bases and J by 7 bases, with 11 bases left in between. CDR3 DNA sequence: TGTGCCAGCAGTGATGAGGGCGGATATACGCAGTATTTT. Amino acid sequence: CASSDEGGYTQYF.

This clone was observed a single time. V usage is TRBV5-1 and J usage is TRBJ2-2; 7 bases are shared with TRBD1. Germline V gives CDR1 SGHRS, CDR2 YFSETQ. V was pared by 3 bases and J by 1 base, with 3 bases of the junction left unmatched. CDR3 length: 15 amino acids. The CDR3, as DNA: TGCGCCAGCAGCTACAGGGGCGAGAACACCGGGGAGCTGTTTTTT. It translates to CASSYRGENTGELFF.

The chain has TRBV9 and TRBJ1-1, with 8 bases identical to TRBD1. The trim removed 6 bases at V and 6 bases at J, leaving 7 bases unmatched. Germline CDR1 is SGDLS and CDR2 is YYNGEE. The CDR3 contains 13 residues. CDR3 residues: CASTSGGLSEAFF. The CDR3, as DNA: TGTGCCAGCACCTCAGGGGGCTTGTCTGAAGCTTTCTTT.

The V gene is TRBV7-9, the J gene TRBJ1-6; D unclear. Germline V CDR1 and CDR2: SEHNR, FQNEAQ (reference sequence). The CDR3 sequence is 13 residues long. Trimming left V 5 bases short and J 7 bases short, with 9 bases between. The CDR3 region is CASSAQDNSPLHF. In DNA, the CDR3 is TGTGCCAGCAGCGCCCAGGACAATTCACCCCTCCACTTT.

V and J are TRBV10-2 and TRBJ1-1, with a weak D call TRBD1 (5 bases). The CDR3 is 14 amino acids. The germline CDR1 and CDR2 sequences are WSHSY and SAAADI. Trimming left V 3 bases short and J 4 bases short, with 12 bases between. DNA for the CDR3: TGCGCCAGCAGTGAATGGGGGGAGGGCACTGAAGCTTTCTTT. The encoded protein is CASSEWGEGTEAFF.

This clone was seen only once. The V gene is TRBV28, the J gene TRBJ2-1; 9 bases are shared with TRBD2. Germline values: CDR1 MDHEN, CDR2 SYDVKM. The CDR3 is 12 amino acids. With V trimmed by 5 bases and J by 12 bases, 5 bases remained unmatched. CDR3 amino acids: CASSPRLAVQFF. The DNA of the CDR3 is TGTGCCAGCAGTCCCCGACTAGCGGTGCAGTTCTTC.

The CDR3 nucleotides read TGTGCCAGCAGCCCACCCTCTAGTATCGAGCAGTACTTC. Its translation: CASSPPSSIEQYF. V gene TRBV7-2 combines with J gene TRBJ2-7; D unclear. The V and J ends lost 5 bases and 6 bases respectively, with 14 bases between them. From germline, CDR1 is SGHTA and CDR2 FQGNSA. The CDR3 extends over 13 amino acids.

This clone was detected a few times. The chain carries TRBV16 and TRBJ1-1; 7 bases match TRBD1. Germline CDR1 KGHSY, CDR2 FQNENV. After removal of 2 bases from V and 4 bases from J, the junction contained 4 bases not matched to a gene. CDR3 length: 14 residues. In DNA form, the CDR3 reads TGTGCCAGCAGCCAAGAGACAGGGACCACTGAAGCTTTCTTT. Residues: CASSQETGTTEAFF.

V is TRBV11-2 and J is TRBJ1-5, with D unclear. CDR1 and CDR2 from the germline V gene are SGHAT and FQNNGV. V shed 1 base and J shed 5 bases, with 6 bases lying between them. This CDR3 comprises 13 residues. DNA for the CDR3: TGTGCCAGCAGCTTAGGCAGATATCAGCCCCAGCATTTT. Its translation is CASSLGRYQPQHF.

V usage is TRBV6-5 and J usage is TRBJ2-5, with 9 bases identical to TRBD2. The CDR3 is 16 residues long. Germline assignment: CDR1 MNHEY and CDR2 SVGAGI. With V trimmed by 1 base and J by 1 base, 4 bases remained unmatched. CDR3 amino acids: CASSYLAGEIQETQYF. CDR3 nucleotides: TGTGCCAGCAGTTACTTAGCGGGAGAGATCCAAGAGACCCAGTACTTC.

This clone was observed once. The sample carries other DNA sequences with the same CDR3. This chain links TRBV19 with TRBJ2-7, with a weak D call TRBD1 (6 bases). Germline CDR1 is LNHDA and CDR2 is SQIVND (reference sequence). This CDR3 contains 13 residues. V was shortened by 3 bases and J by 3 bases, with 9 bases between the two germline ends. CDR3 sequence (DNA): TGTGCCAGTAGTATTGCCAGGGGCTACGAGCAGTACTTC. This gives the protein CASSIARGYEQYF.

About this clone itself: Other DNA sequences from this sample encode an identical CDR3 as well. CDR3 protein: CASSLPSSYEQYF. The DNA of the CDR3 is TGCGCCAGCAGCTTACCAAGCTCCTACGAGCAGTACTTC. The chain uses TRBV5-1 and TRBJ2-7; no firm D call. The CDR3 has 13 residues. Germline CDR1 reads SGHRS; CDR2 reads YFSETQ. V gave up 2 bases and J gave up 0 bases, with 6 bases separating them.

The gene calls are TRBV25-1 and TRBJ1-6; the D gene is possibly TRBD1 (5 bases). CDR3 length: 15 residues. V shed 3 bases and J shed 10 bases, with 16 bases lying between them. Germline-derived CDR1 and CDR2 are MGHDK and SYGVNS. In DNA, the CDR3 is TGTGCCAGCAGTGACTCCGGGACCCCAAAATCACCCCTCCACTTT. This sequence encodes CASSDSGTPKSPLHF.

The chain uses TRBV7-9 and TRBJ1-1, with D uncertain. V dropped 3 bases and J dropped 4 bases, with 9 bases sitting between them. Per germline, CDR1 SEHNR and CDR2 FQNEAQ (reference sequence). This CDR3 is 13 amino acids long. The CDR3 reads CASSFSEVTEAFF. CDR3 DNA sequence: TGTGCCAGCAGCTTTTCGGAAGTCACTGAAGCTTTCTTT. Complete variable domain (other parts from reference TRBV7-9 and TRBJ1-1): DTGVSQNPRHKITKRGQNVTFRCDPISEHNRLYWYRQTLGQGPEFLTYFQNEAQLEKSRLLSDRFSAERPKGSFSTLEIQRTEQGDSAMYLCASSFSEVTEAFFGQGTRLTVV.

This chain connects TRBV2 to TRBJ1-1; maybe TRBD1 (5 bases). Between the trimmed V and J ends, which lost 7 bases and 0 bases, there was a span of 12 bases. This CDR3 has 14 residues. In germline, CDR1 is SNHLY, CDR2 FYNNEI. CDR3 sequence: CASNPGLMNTEAFF. The CDR3 region has the DNA TGTGCCAGCAACCCGGGACTCATGAACACTGAAGCTTTCTTT. The entire variable domain, with the rest obtained from reference TRBV2 and TRBJ1-1, is as follows: EPEVTQTPSHQVTQMGQEVILRCVPISNHLYFYWYRQILGQKVEFLVSFYNNEISEKSEIFDDQFSVERPDGSNFTLKIRSTKLEDSAMYFCASNPGLMNTEAFFGQGTRLTVV.